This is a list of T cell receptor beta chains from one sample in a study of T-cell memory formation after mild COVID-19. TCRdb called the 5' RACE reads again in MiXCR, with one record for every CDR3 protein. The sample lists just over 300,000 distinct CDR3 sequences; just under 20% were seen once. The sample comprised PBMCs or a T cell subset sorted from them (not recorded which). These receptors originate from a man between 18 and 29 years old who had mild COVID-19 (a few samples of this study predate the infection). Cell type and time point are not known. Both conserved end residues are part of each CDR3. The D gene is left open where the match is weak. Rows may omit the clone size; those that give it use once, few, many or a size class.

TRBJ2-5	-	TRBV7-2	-	TGTGCGGATGGAGGGCCGGGAGAGACCCAGTACTTC	CADGGPGETQYF
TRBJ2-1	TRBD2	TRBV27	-	TGTGCCAGCAGCCGGGCGGGGGGGCTAAATGAGCAGTTCTTC	CASSRAGGLNEQFF
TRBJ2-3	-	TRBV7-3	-	TGTGCCAGCAGCTTAATCGAGTCAGGGGATACGCAGTATTTT	CASSLIESGDTQYF
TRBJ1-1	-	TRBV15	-	TGTGCCACCAGCAGATGGGGGGGGAACACTGAAGCTTTCTTT	CATSRWGGNTEAFF
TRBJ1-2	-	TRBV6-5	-	TGTGCCAGCAGTTACGGGCAAACGAATGGCTACACCTTC	CASSYGQTNGYTF
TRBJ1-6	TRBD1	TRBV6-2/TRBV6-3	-	TGTGCCAGCAGTACGCCGACAGGGAGGGATTCACCCCTCCACTTT	CASSTPTGRDSPLHF
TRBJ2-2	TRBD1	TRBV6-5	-	TGTGCCAGCAACCGGGACAGACTAAACACCGGGGAGCTGTTTTTT	CASNRDRLNTGELFF
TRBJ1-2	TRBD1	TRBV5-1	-	TGCGCCAGCAGCATGACAGGGGGCTATGGCTACACCTTC	CASSMTGGYGYTF
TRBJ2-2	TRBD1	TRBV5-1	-	TGCGCCAGCAGCGATTTACAGGGGGCCGGTACCGGGGAGCTGTTTTTT	CASSDLQGAGTGELFF
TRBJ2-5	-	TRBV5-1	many	TGCGCCAGCCGAGGGGAAGAGACCCAGTACTTC	CASRGEETQYF
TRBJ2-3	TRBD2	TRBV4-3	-	TGCGCCAGCAGCCAAGTGCAGCGGGGGACGTATCCGGAGTATTTT	CASSQVQRGTYPEYF
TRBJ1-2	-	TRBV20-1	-	TGCAGTGCTAGTCACGTTATCGTCGCTAACTATGGCTACACCTTC	CSASHVIVANYGYTF
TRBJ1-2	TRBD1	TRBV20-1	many	TGCAGTGCTCCTCGACTCGGGTCAGGGGGCGACTATGGCTACACCTTC	CSAPRLGSGGDYGYTF
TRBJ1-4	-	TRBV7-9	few	TGTGCCAGCAGCTCCGGGGCGCGGGAAAAACTGTTTTTT	CASSSGAREKLFF
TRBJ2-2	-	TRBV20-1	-	TGCAGTGCTAGTCTCCGGCAGGGTTCAGGGGAGCTGTTTTTT	CSASLRQGSGELFF
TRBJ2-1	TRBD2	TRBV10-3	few	TGTGCCCTAAGTTCGGCGGGGGGGCCCGCCCCACAGTTCTTC	CALSSAGGPAPQFF
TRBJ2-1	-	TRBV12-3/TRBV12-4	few	TGTGCCAGCAGTCCCGTCGACAATGAGCAGTTCTTC	CASSPVDNEQFF
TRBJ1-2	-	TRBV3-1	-	TGTGCCAGCAGCCAAACCCAGCCTGGCTATGGCTACACCTTC	CASSQTQPGYGYTF
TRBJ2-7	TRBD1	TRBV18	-	TGTGCCAGCTCGCCGGGACAGGAGTACGAGCAGTACTTC	CASSPGQEYEQYF
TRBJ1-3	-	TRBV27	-	TGTGCCAGCAGTCCGAGCCCCCTGTATTTGCGCTCTGGAAACACCATATATTTT	CASSPSPLYLRSGNTIYF
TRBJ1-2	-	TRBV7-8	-	TGTGCCAGCAGCTTTACGGGGAATGGCTACACCTTC	CASSFTGNGYTF
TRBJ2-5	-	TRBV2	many	TGTGCCAGCAGTGACGGGGCGGCGGGGACCCAGTACTTC	CASSDGAAGTQYF
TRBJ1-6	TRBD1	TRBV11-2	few	TGTGCCAGCAGCCCGTTGACAGGGATCTACCCACCCCTCCACTTT	CASSPLTGIYPPLHF
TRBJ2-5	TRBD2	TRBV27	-	TGTGCCAGCAGTAGGTTTACTAGCGGGGGGGCCGAAGAGACCCAGTACTTC	CASSRFTSGGAEETQYF
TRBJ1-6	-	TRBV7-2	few	TGTGCCAGCAGCTTAGAGGTGACCCTACCCCCCACACCCCTCCACTTT	CASSLEVTLPPTPLHF
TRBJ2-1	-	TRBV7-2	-	TGTGCCAGCAGCTTTCGGGGCCTAAAAAACAATGAGCAGTTCTTC	CASSFRGLKNNEQFF
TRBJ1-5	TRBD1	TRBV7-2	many	TGTGCCAGCAGCTTGACAGGGGAACAGCCCCAGCATTTT	CASSLTGEQPQHF
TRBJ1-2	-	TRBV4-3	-	TGCGCCAGCAGCCAAGAAGGATGGCCCGGACTAAACTATGGCTACACCTTC	CASSQEGWPGLNYGYTF